A selection of T cell receptor beta chains follows, all from one sample in a study of T cells in Graves' hyperthyroidism and ophthalmopathy. Via MiXCR, TCRdb re-called the multiplex PCR reads, giving one row per CDR3 protein. The table has around 350,000 distinct CDR3 sequences, roughly 14% seen once; the top ten hold roughly 26%. Material: blood. The receptors here all came from a woman aged 18 to 35 with Graves' hyperthyroidism that later progressed to Graves' ophthalmopathy. The CDR3 runs from the conserved cysteine through the conserved F or W. A D gene is named only where the DNA matches it firmly. Clone size, where shown, is once, few, many, or a class for clones that have expanded.

NA	TRBV5-1	TRBJ2-7	many	TGCGCCAGCAGCTTGGGGCCAGCCGAGCAGTACTTC	CASSLGPAEQYF
TRBD1	TRBV20-1	TRBJ2-3	NA	TGCAGTGCTAGGGTCGGGACAGGAGACACAGATACGCAGTATTTT	CSARVGTGDTDTQYF
NA	TRBV29-1	TRBJ2-2	NA	TGCAGCGTTGGCCTCGCAGAAACCGGGGAGCTGTTTTTT	CSVGLAETGELFF
TRBD2	TRBV29-1	TRBJ2-2	many	TGCAGCGTTGAAGGGACTAGCGGGAGGGCCGCCGGGGAGCTGTTTTTT	CSVEGTSGRAAGELFF
NA	TRBV7-9	TRBJ2-2	few	TGTGCCAGCAGCTTAGCGCGAGTAGCGACATACACCGGGGAGCTGTTTTTT	CASSLARVATYTGELFF
NA	TRBV9	TRBJ2-1	few	TGTGCCAGCACCCAGGGGGGAGGGCATGAGTCCTACAATGAGCAGTTCTTC	CASTQGGGHESYNEQFF
TRBD1	TRBV4-2	TRBJ2-1	many	TGTGCCAGCAGAAAAACACCGGGACAGCTGGACAATGAGCAGTTCTTC	CASRKTPGQLDNEQFF
NA	TRBV28	TRBJ2-3	many	TGTGCCAGCAGTTCCATTGTGGGAACAGATACGCAGTATTTT	CASSSIVGTDTQYF
NA	TRBV7-2	TRBJ1-2	many	TGTGCCAGCAGCGCACGCCAGGGACCCTATGGCTACACCTTC	CASSARQGPYGYTF
NA	TRBV5-1	TRBJ1-6	many	TGCGCCAGCAGCTTGCAAGGCGGGACTGCCGGTTCGCTCCTCCACTTT	CASSLQGGTAGSLLHF
TRBD1	TRBV5-1	TRBJ2-7	many	TGCGCCAGCAGCCCCGGGACAGGGTTAATAAACGAGCAGTACTTC	CASSPGTGLINEQYF
NA	TRBV27	TRBJ2-7	few	TGTGCCAGCAGTTTATACTCCTCCTACGAGCAGTACTTC	CASSLYSSYEQYF
NA	TRBV5-5	TRBJ2-5	many	TGTGCCAGCAGCTTATCAGGGCTAGAGACCCAGTACTTC	CASSLSGLETQYF
NA	TRBV12-3/TRBV12-4	TRBJ1-5	few	TGTGCCAGCTCTAGGGCGTTTTGGCCCCAGCATTTT	CASSRAFWPQHF
TRBD1	TRBV7-8	TRBJ2-2	many	TGTGCCAGCAGCGTCTCGGGACAGCACACCGGGGAGCTGTTTTTT	CASSVSGQHTGELFF
NA	TRBV14	TRBJ1-2	few	TGTGCCAGCAGCTCAATCAGGGCTGGTGGCTACACCTTC	CASSSIRAGGYTF
NA	TRBV6-5	TRBJ1-1	many	TGTGCCAGCAGTTACTCGGGCAGCAACGAAGCTTTCTTT	CASSYSGSNEAFF
NA	TRBV28	TRBJ2-7	NA	TGTGCCAGCAGCGAACTCAACGGGGAGCAGTACTTC	CASSELNGEQYF
TRBD1	TRBV4-3	TRBJ2-2	few	TGCGCCAGCAGCCGGGACAGGGCGAACACCGGGGAGCTGTTTTTT	CASSRDRANTGELFF
NA	TRBV7-6	TRBJ2-7	many	TGTGCCAGCAGCACGAACATGGGGGCCCACGAGCAGTACTTC	CASSTNMGAHEQYF
TRBD1	TRBV20-1	TRBJ2-1	many	TGCAGTGCTGCCGGGACAGGGGGGCGGGGATTTTACAATGAGCAGTTCTTC	CSAAGTGGRGFYNEQFF
TRBD1	TRBV28	TRBJ1-6	many	TGTGCCAGCAGTTCCTTACAGGGGTATTCACCCCTCCACTTT	CASSSLQGYSPLHF
TRBD2	TRBV2	TRBJ2-5	many	TGTGCCAGAAGCGGGAGTAAGGGGGAGACCCAGTACTTC	CARSGSKGETQYF
TRBD2	TRBV5-1	TRBJ2-3	many	TGCGCCAGCGCGCGATCAGCGGGAGAAGGGTTGGTGCAGTATTTT	CASARSAGEGLVQYF
NA	TRBV7-2	TRBJ2-1	many	TGTGCCAGCAGCTTAGACGGCCTGTGGCAGTTCTTC	CASSLDGLWQFF
TRBD1	TRBV28	TRBJ1-1	many	TGTGCCAGCAGGCCACAGGGGGCGGGAGAAGCTTTCTTT	CASRPQGAGEAFF
TRBD2	TRBV28	TRBJ2-3	many	TGTGCCAGCAGTTTAACGGGAGGGAAGGGAGATACGCAGTATTTT	CASSLTGGKGDTQYF
TRBD2	TRBV28	TRBJ2-1	NA	TGTGCCAGCGCACTAGCGGACCCATACAATGAGCAGTTCTTC	CASALADPYNEQFF
TRBD1	TRBV7-9	TRBJ1-2	few	TGTGCCAGCAGTCCAGGGACAGGGTTTTATGGCTACACCTTC	CASSPGTGFYGYTF
TRBD1	TRBV7-2	TRBJ2-2	many	TGTGCCAGCAGCTCGACAGGGACCGTGGCCGGGGAGCTGTTTTTT	CASSSTGTVAGELFF
NA	TRBV3-1	TRBJ2-1	many	TGTGCCAGCAGCCTTCAGATGGTCAGGGCCAATGAGCAGTTCTTC	CASSLQMVRANEQFF
NA	TRBV4-2	TRBJ1-5	many	TGTGCCAGCAGCCAAGATCCCCCCCGACCCCAGCATTTT	CASSQDPPRPQHF
NA	TRBV19	TRBJ1-5	many	TGTGCCGCCACGCCAGGGAGCAATCAGCCCCAGCATTTT	CAATPGSNQPQHF
TRBD2	TRBV4-1	TRBJ2-1	few	TGCGCCAGCAGCCAGAGGGACTACCACAATGAGCAGTTCTTC	CASSQRDYHNEQFF
NA	TRBV7-9	TRBJ1-1	many	TGTGCCAGCAGCTTAGCTTGGGGTCGCCCACCGGAGTTGATGAACACTGAAGCTTTCTTT	CASSLAWGRPPELMNTEAFF
NA	TRBV3-1	TRBJ1-1	many	TGTGCCAGCAGCCAGGCAGGGCAAAACACTGAAGCTTTCTTT	CASSQAGQNTEAFF
TRBD2	TRBV9	TRBJ2-2	NA	TGTGCCAGCAGCGGGCTAGCGGGGCCGAACACCGGGGAGCTGTTTTTT	CASSGLAGPNTGELFF
NA	TRBV12-3/TRBV12-4	TRBJ1-4	many	TGTGCCAGCAGTTTCGGGGGAACTAATGAAAAACTGTTTTTT	CASSFGGTNEKLFF
NA	TRBV10-3	TRBJ2-3	NA	TGTGCCATCAGTGAAGGAGTAGCAACAGATACGCAGTATTTT	CAISEGVATDTQYF
NA	TRBV9	TRBJ1-4	NA	TGTGCCAGCAGCCCCCGAAGGGGCTTGGATGGAAAACTGTTTTTT	CASSPRRGLDGKLFF
NA	TRBV7-9	TRBJ2-3	many	TGTGCCAGCAGCTCCTTTGGCGCGGGGACAGATACGCAGTATTTT	CASSSFGAGTDTQYF